This T cell receptor beta chain was profiled in a study of T-cell memory formation after mild COVID-19. Overall study findings and caveats: Among contracting clones, CD4+ were mainly CM/EM and CD8+ enriched in EMRA.

Germline CDR1 and CDR2: SGHDN and FVKESK. This CDR3 is 13 amino acids long. Trimming cost V 4 bases and J 10 bases, with 16 bases left between them. Libraries for TCRalpha and TCRbeta carried sample barcodes and unique molecular identifiers via 5'RACE. TCRdb recomputed calls from the 5' RACE reads with MiXCR, one row per CDR3 protein. The sample carries hundreds of thousands of distinct CDR3 sequences, over 15% recorded once. Only a few counts were recorded for this clonotype. Its target is not known. This TCR came from a man between 18 and 35 years old who had mild COVID-19 (a few samples of this study predate the infection). Cell type and time point are not known. Sample: PBMCs or a T cell subset sorted from them (not recorded which). V gene TRBV14 combines with J gene TRBJ1-1, with a possible D match to TRBD1 (6 bases). CDR3 loop: CASSPGHRARAFF. In DNA form, the CDR3 reads TGTGCCAGCAGCCCAGGCCACAGGGCGAGAGCTTTCTTT.